These 28 T cell receptor beta chains were all obtained from the same sample, sequenced in a study of blood T cell repertoires in COVID-19. Some clones are missing from TCRdb's copy, which holds only in-frame ones; the method was immunoSEQ multiplex PCR. The table lists about 280,000 clones, nearly 90% of them singletons, with almost 9.5% in the top ten. The sample was peripheral blood. The receptors come from a man younger than 30 with active or convalescent COVID-19.

This sequence joins TRBV6-5 and TRBJ1-1, with D unresolved. Germline V gene lookup returns CDR1 MNHEY and CDR2 SVGAGI. There are 14 residues in the CDR3. V was clipped by 6 bases and J by 5 bases, with 16 bases between them. The CDR3 region has the DNA TGTGCCAGCAGGAAAATGGAGGGAGGGACTGAAGCTTTCTTT. This translates into CASRKMEGGTEAFF.

The CDR3 sequence is CASSSAGQLNTEAFF. DNA of the CDR3: TGTGCCAGCAGCTCCGCGGGACAGCTGAACACTGAAGCTTTCTTT. The chain uses TRBV7-6 and TRBJ1-1; 7 bases line up with TRBD1. This CDR3 has 15 residues. The J segment lost 0 bases and the V segment lost 4 bases, leaving 5 bases of the junction unmatched. CDR1 and CDR2 (germline): SGHVS, FNYEAQ.

This chain connects TRBV4-3 to TRBJ1-2; no definite D call. Germline V lookup: CDR1 LGHNA, CDR2 YSLEER. The CDR3 has 15 amino acids. V was cut by 3 bases and J by 1 base, with 12 bases left in between. CDR3 coding DNA: TGCGCCAGCAGCCAGGGTGGACTGTTTAACTATGGCTACACCTTC. Translation: CASSQGGLFNYGYTF.

This clone showed up just once. The genes are TRBV12-3 or TRBV12-4 and TRBJ1-1, with D unclear. This CDR3 has 12 residues. V lost 3 bases, J lost 6 bases, and 8 bases lay in between. The CDR3 DNA reads as TGTGCCAGCAGTTTCCCGTTAGCTGAAGCTTTCTTT. It codes for CASSFPLAEAFF.

The V and J genes are TRBV5-1 and TRBJ2-2, with TRBD2 matching over 8 bases. CDR1 is SGHRS, CDR2 YFSETQ, per germline. The J segment lost 6 bases and the V segment lost 5 bases, leaving 9 bases of the junction unmatched. The CDR3 runs 15 residues. The CDR3 DNA reads TGCGCCAGCAGTTATGGACTAGCTGGTGCCGGGGAGCTGTTTTTT. Protein product: CASSYGLAGAGELFF.

J is TRBJ2-7 and V is TRBV7-2; 9 bases line up with TRBD1. There are 12 residues in the CDR3. V lost 5 bases, J lost 6 bases, and 2 bases stayed unmatched. The germline V gene has CDR1 SGHTA and CDR2 FQGNSA. DNA of the CDR3: TGTGCCAGCAGCGACAGGGGGGGCGAGCAGTACTTC. It specifies CASSDRGGEQYF.

The genes are TRBV9 and TRBJ1-1; the match to TRBD1 covers 11 bases. The germline V gene has CDR1 SGDLS and CDR2 YYNGEE. V dropped 5 bases and J dropped 10; count of bases not matched to a gene: 10. This CDR3 has 14 residues. CDR3 amino acids: CASSSGTGGGRAFF. CDR3 bases: TGTGCCAGCAGTTCCGGGACAGGGGGAGGCCGAGCTTTCTTT.

Here the CDR3 reads CAISTGQGESEKLFF. CDR3 nucleotides: TGTGCCATCAGTACTGGACAGGGGGAAAGTGAAAAACTGTTTTTT. This chain joins TRBV10-3 and TRBJ1-4; TRBD1 agrees at 10 bases. The CDR3 is made up of 15 amino acids. V dropped 5 bases and J dropped 7; count of bases not matched to a gene: 7. The germline V gene encodes CDR1 ENHRY and CDR2 SYGVKD.

The chain combines TRBV5-5 with TRBJ2-5; a weak D match, TRBD2 (5 bases). V was cut by 0 bases and J by 5 bases, with 11 bases left in between. The CDR3 covers 14 residues. Germline assignment: CDR1 SGHKS and CDR2 YYEKEE (reference sequence). This CDR3 is CASSLEGRGETQYF. CDR3 DNA sequence: TGTGCCAGCAGCTTGGAAGGGAGAGGTGAGACCCAGTACTTC.

The chain joins TRBV5-1 to TRBJ1-2; TRBD1 aligns across 7 bases. From germline, CDR1 is SGHRS and CDR2 YFSETQ. The CDR3 spans 14 residues. The junction had 10 bases not matched to a gene; V was cut back by 4 bases and J by 7 bases. CDR3 DNA sequence: TGCGCCAGCAGCACCAGATCAGGGGGAAGTGGCTACACCTTC. Translation gives CASSTRSGGSGYTF.

The rearrangement joins TRBV6-5 to TRBJ1-1, with 11 bases aligning to TRBD1. J gave up 10 bases and V 5 bases, and 9 bases lay outside the gene matches. CDR1 and CDR2 from the germline V gene are MNHEY and SVGAGI. The CDR3 is 14 residues long. The CDR3 reads CASSPPGTGGGAFF. DNA for the CDR3: TGTGCCAGCAGTCCTCCCGGGACAGGGGGAGGAGCTTTCTTT.

This clone was counted a few times. The chain couples TRBV4-2 to TRBJ2-1, with 9 bases fitting TRBD2. Germline loops: CDR1 LGHNA, CDR2 YNFKEQ. The CDR3 consists of 18 residues. With 1 base clipped from V and 4 bases from J, the junction kept 11 bases outside the gene matches. The CDR3 DNA follows: TGTGCCAGCAGCCAAGCTTCCGAGGGCGGGGGGGGATACAATGAGCAGTTCTTC. Translating gives CASSQASEGGGGYNEQFF.

This chain joins TRBV4-3 and TRBJ1-2, with D tentatively TRBD1 (5 bases). Germline lookup yields CDR1 LGHNA and CDR2 YSLEER. The V and J ends lost 1 base and 0 bases respectively, with 9 bases between them. CDR3 length: 15 residues. CDR3 loop: CASSQGREANYGYTF. CDR3 nucleotides: TGCGCCAGCAGCCAAGGCAGGGAAGCTAACTATGGCTACACCTTC.

The CDR3 DNA sequence: TGTGCCAGCAGCCCCGGACAGGGGGCAGCCTACGAGCAGTACTTC. It translates to CASSPGQGAAYEQYF. The chain couples TRBV9 to TRBJ2-7, with 11 nucleotides matching TRBD1. The CDR3 sequence is 15 residues long. Germline CDR1 reads SGDLS; CDR2 reads YYNGEE. V shed 4 bases, J shed 2 bases, and the junction held 5 bases outside the gene matches.

The genes are TRBV3-1 (or the pseudogene TRBV3-2) and TRBJ1-6; 7 nucleotides align to TRBD1. The CDR3 consists of 17 residues. Germline V gene sequence: CDR1 LGHDT, CDR2 YNNKEL (reference sequence). The V segment lost 4 bases and the J segment 3 bases; nucleotides outside the gene matches: 9. This chain's CDR3 is CASSRGWDSVYNSPLHF. The CDR3 DNA is TGTGCCAGCAGCCGAGGCTGGGACAGCGTCTATAATTCACCCCTCCACTTT.

The rearrangement uses TRBV2 and TRBJ2-5, with 7 nucleotides matching TRBD2. V lost 6 bases and J lost 2; bases outside the gene matches: 6. The CDR3 has 14 amino acids. Germline CDR1 is SNHLY and CDR2 is FYNNEI. This CDR3 is CASSGDYLQETQYF. The DNA of the CDR3 is TGTGCCAGCAGCGGGGACTATTTACAAGAGACCCAGTACTTC.

This clone was recorded once. This rearrangement joins TRBV9 to TRBJ2-3, with TRBD1 as a possible D gene (6 bases). CDR3 length: 16 residues. Between the trimmed V and J ends, which lost 0 bases and 0 bases, there was a span of 11 bases. Germline V gives CDR1 SGDLS, CDR2 YYNGEE. CDR3 in amino acids: CASSVVGGVSTDTQYF. The CDR3, as DNA: TGTGCCAGCAGCGTAGTAGGGGGTGTAAGCACAGATACGCAGTATTTT.

The V and J genes are TRBV6-2 or TRBV6-3 and TRBJ2-5; 8 bases are a match to TRBD2. With V trimmed by 2 bases and J by 3 bases, 5 bases remained unmatched. Germline V lookup: CDR1 MNHEY, CDR2 SVGEGT. The CDR3 is 15 residues long. DNA for the CDR3: TGTGCCAGCAGTTACCCCCGGGGGGGTGAAGAGACCCAGTACTTC. This gives the protein CASSYPRGGEETQYF.

The genes are TRBV19 and TRBJ2-2, with 9 bases that match TRBD2. CDR3 length: 14 amino acids. The V segment lost 7 bases and the J segment 5 bases; nucleotides outside the gene matches: 5. Germline CDR1 is LNHDA and CDR2 is SQIVND (reference sequence). The CDR3 sequence: CASTAGGRTGELFF. The CDR3 bases are TGTGCCAGTACAGCGGGGGGACGTACCGGGGAGCTGTTTTTT.

This clone was detected only a few times. The J gene is TRBJ1-5, the V gene TRBV6-2 or TRBV6-3, with no clear D. The germline V gene has CDR1 MNHEY and CDR2 SVGEGT. With 6 bases removed from V and 4 bases from J, the gap between germline ends came to 10 bases. The CDR3 covers 13 residues. The CDR3 protein is CASSPDYNQPQHF. The CDR3 DNA sequence: TGTGCCAGCAGCCCCGACTATAATCAGCCCCAGCATTTT.

V is TRBV5-3 and J is TRBJ2-7; D not resolved. TRBV5-3 falls under the ORF class, with uncertain function. The CDR3 is made up of 13 amino acids. V lost 7 bases and J 5 bases, leaving 16 bases between the germline ends. The DNA of the CDR3 is TGTGCCAGAGACTCGCCCCGTGGAGACGAGCAGTACTTC. It encodes CARDSPRGDEQYF.

The V gene is TRBV9, the J gene TRBJ2-1; D gene uncertain. The CDR3 spans 16 residues. In germline, CDR1 is SGDLS, CDR2 YYNGEE. Trimming shortened V by 2 bases and J by 2 bases, and 14 bases separated the two germline ends. Written as DNA, the CDR3 is TGTGCCAGCAGCGTCCCTTTGACATCTACCTACAATGAGCAGTTCTTC. Its protein product is CASSVPLTSTYNEQFF.

The chain joins TRBV9 to TRBJ2-4; TRBD1 agrees at 9 bases. In germline, CDR1 is SGDLS, CDR2 YYNGEE. Trimming at V came to 4 bases and at J to 3 bases, leaving 11 bases not matched to a gene. This CDR3 contains 17 residues. CDR3 sequence (DNA): TGTGCCAGCAGCCCAGATACAGGGGGCTATGGCAAAAACATTCAGTACTTC. The encoded protein is CASSPDTGGYGKNIQYF. Complete variable domain (other parts from reference TRBV9 and TRBJ2-4): DSGVTQTPKHLITATGQRVTLRCSPRSGDLSVYWYQQSLDQGLQFLIQYYNGEERAKGNILERFSAQQFPDLHSELNLSSLELGDSALYFCASSPDTGGYGKNIQYFGAGTRLSVL.

This clone was recorded a few times. The chain uses TRBV10-1 and TRBJ2-3, with TRBD2 identical over 12 bases. CDR3 length: 15 amino acids. Germline CDR1 reads WNHNN; CDR2 reads SYGVQD (reference sequence). Trimming took 5 bases from V and 3 from J; bases not matched to a gene: 3. The DNA of the CDR3 is TGCGCCAGCAGTCCCGGGACTAGCGGGACAGATACGCAGTATTTT. It translates to CASSPGTSGTDTQYF.

The chain employs TRBV6-5 and TRBJ2-7; 14 bases agree with TRBD2. CDR3 size: 16 residues. Looked up from germline, CDR1 is MNHEY and CDR2 is SVGAGI. V was clipped by 0 bases and J by 7 bases; unmatched bases: 5. CDR3 protein: CASSYSGTSGGSEQYF. CDR3 nucleotides: TGTGCCAGCAGTTACTCCGGGACTAGCGGGGGTAGTGAGCAGTACTTC.

The chain is built from TRBV29-1 and TRBJ1-1, with a weak D call TRBD1 (6 bases). The CDR3 has 15 residues. V lost 1 base and J lost 0, with 12 bases in between. Germline-derived CDR1 and CDR2 are SQVTM and ANQGSEA. The CDR3 nucleotides are TGCAGCGTTGAAGTGGACAGTCAGATGAACACTGAAGCTTTCTTT. Protein: CSVEVDSQMNTEAFF.

The J gene is TRBJ2-1, the V gene TRBV7-6, with TRBD2 matching 9 bases. Germline V CDR1 and CDR2: SGHVS, FNYEAQ. There are 19 residues in the CDR3. V trimming: 1 base; J trimming: 0 bases; junction bases outside the gene matches: 10. CDR3 in DNA: TGTGCCAGCAGCTTAGGGGTAGCGGGGGTAACCTACTCCTACAATGAGCAGTTCTTC. Translation: CASSLGVAGVTYSYNEQFF.

The gene calls are TRBV25-1 and TRBJ1-6, with a weak D call TRBD1 (6 bases). The germline V gene has CDR1 MGHDK and CDR2 SYGVNS. The V end was cut by 1 base, the J end by 4 bases, with 11 bases between. The CDR3 totals 16 residues. The CDR3 protein is CASSESRDIYNSPLHF. CDR3 nucleotides: TGTGCCAGCAGTGAATCCCGGGACATATATAATTCACCCCTCCACTTT.